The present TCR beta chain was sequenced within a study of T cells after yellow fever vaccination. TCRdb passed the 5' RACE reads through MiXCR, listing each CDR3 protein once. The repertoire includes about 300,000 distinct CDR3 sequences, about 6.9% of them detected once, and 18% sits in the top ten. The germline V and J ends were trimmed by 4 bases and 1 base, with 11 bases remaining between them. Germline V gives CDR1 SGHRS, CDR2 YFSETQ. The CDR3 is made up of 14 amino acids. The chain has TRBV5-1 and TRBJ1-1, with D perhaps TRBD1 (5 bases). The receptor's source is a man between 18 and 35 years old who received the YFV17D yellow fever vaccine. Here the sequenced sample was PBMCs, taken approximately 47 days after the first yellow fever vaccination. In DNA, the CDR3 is TGCGCCAGCAGCCTACAGGTAGGGAACACTGAAGCTTTCTTT. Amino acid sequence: CASSLQVGNTEAFF.